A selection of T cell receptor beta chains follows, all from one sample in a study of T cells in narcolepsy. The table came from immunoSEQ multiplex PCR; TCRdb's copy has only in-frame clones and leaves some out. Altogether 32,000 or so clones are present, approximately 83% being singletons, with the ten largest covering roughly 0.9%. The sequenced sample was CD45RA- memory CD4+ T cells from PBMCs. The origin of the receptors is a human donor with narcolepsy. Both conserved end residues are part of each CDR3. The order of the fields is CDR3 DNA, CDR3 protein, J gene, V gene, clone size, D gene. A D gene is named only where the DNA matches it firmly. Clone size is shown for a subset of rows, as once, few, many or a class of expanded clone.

CDR3 DNA: TGTGCCAGCAGTCAGGGCCAGGAGGAATACTTC
CDR3 protein: CASSQGQEEYF
J gene: TRBJ2-4
V gene: TRBV2
clone size: .
D gene: .

CDR3 DNA: TGTGCCAGCACCCTCCGAAGGACAGGGGGCACAGATACGCAGTATTTT
CDR3 protein: CASTLRRTGGTDTQYF
J gene: TRBJ2-3
V gene: TRBV5-4
clone size: .
D gene: TRBD1

CDR3 DNA: TGCGCCAGCAGCTTGGCCGCGTCAGGGGCCAACGTCCTGACTTTC
CDR3 protein: CASSLAASGANVLTF
J gene: TRBJ2-6
V gene: TRBV5-1
clone size: .
D gene: .

CDR3 DNA: TGTGCCAGCAGCCCCCGCTCGGGCGACTCCTACAATGAGCAGTTCTTC
CDR3 protein: CASSPRSGDSYNEQFF
J gene: TRBJ2-1
V gene: TRBV7-9
clone size: .
D gene: .

CDR3 DNA: TGTGCCAGCAGTTCCGGGACAGCAGAGACCCAGTACTTC
CDR3 protein: CASSSGTAETQYF
J gene: TRBJ2-5
V gene: TRBV7-2
clone size: .
D gene: TRBD1

CDR3 DNA: TGTGCCAGCAGTTGGGGCCCCGGGGAGCTGTTTTTT
CDR3 protein: CASSWGPGELFF
J gene: TRBJ2-2
V gene: TRBV6-6
clone size: .
D gene: .

CDR3 DNA: TGTGCCAGCAGTTTGTCTCTGTTAGCGGGGCAAGAGACCCAGTACTTC
CDR3 protein: CASSLSLLAGQETQYF
J gene: TRBJ2-5
V gene: TRBV6-6
clone size: .
D gene: TRBD2

CDR3 DNA: TGTGCCAGCTCACCCCGCAGTGATGGAAACACCATATATTTT
CDR3 protein: CASSPRSDGNTIYF
J gene: TRBJ1-3
V gene: TRBV18
clone size: .
D gene: .

CDR3 DNA: TGTGCCAGTAGTATGGGACAGCAGAGCTCCTACGAGCAGTACTTC
CDR3 protein: CASSMGQQSSYEQYF
J gene: TRBJ2-7
V gene: TRBV19
clone size: .
D gene: TRBD1

CDR3 DNA: TGCGCCAGCAGCTCACGGGGGCCTGTCAACATGAACACTGAAGCTTTCTTT
CDR3 protein: CASSSRGPVNMNTEAFF
J gene: TRBJ1-1
V gene: TRBV4-1
clone size: once
D gene: .

CDR3 DNA: TGTGCCAGCAGTTTATCTGGCCAGGGGGGACGGTATGGCTACACCTTC
CDR3 protein: CASSLSGQGGRYGYTF
J gene: TRBJ1-2
V gene: TRBV27
clone size: .
D gene: TRBD1

CDR3 DNA: TGTGCCAGCTCACCACGGGTGGGACAGCTCACCGGGGAGCTGTTTTTT
CDR3 protein: CASSPRVGQLTGELFF
J gene: TRBJ2-2
V gene: TRBV18
clone size: .
D gene: TRBD1

CDR3 DNA: TGTGCCAGCAGTTCTGGGACTAGTCAGTACTTC
CDR3 protein: CASSSGTSQYF
J gene: TRBJ2-4
V gene: TRBV6-5
clone size: .
D gene: TRBD2

CDR3 DNA: TGTGCCAGCAGTGAAGAGGCCAACACCGGGGAGCTGTTTTTT
CDR3 protein: CASSEEANTGELFF
J gene: TRBJ2-2
V gene: TRBV6-4
clone size: .
D gene: .

CDR3 DNA: TGTGCCAGCAGTTTACGGGGGTCTATCCTACGCACTGAAGCTTTCTTT
CDR3 protein: CASSLRGSILRTEAFF
J gene: TRBJ1-1
V gene: TRBV28
clone size: few
D gene: .

CDR3 DNA: TGTGCCAGCAGTTACTCGGCAGGGGCGGGCGAGCAGTACTTC
CDR3 protein: CASSYSAGAGEQYF
J gene: TRBJ2-7
V gene: TRBV6-6
clone size: .
D gene: .

CDR3 DNA: TGTGCCAGCAGCCAGGAGGGGACAGGGTACAATGAGCAGTTCTTC
CDR3 protein: CASSQEGTGYNEQFF
J gene: TRBJ2-1
V gene: TRBV6-1
clone size: .
D gene: TRBD1

CDR3 DNA: TGTGCCAGCAGTGGCTACGGAAACACCATATATTTT
CDR3 protein: CASSGYGNTIYF
J gene: TRBJ1-3
V gene: TRBV2
clone size: few
D gene: .